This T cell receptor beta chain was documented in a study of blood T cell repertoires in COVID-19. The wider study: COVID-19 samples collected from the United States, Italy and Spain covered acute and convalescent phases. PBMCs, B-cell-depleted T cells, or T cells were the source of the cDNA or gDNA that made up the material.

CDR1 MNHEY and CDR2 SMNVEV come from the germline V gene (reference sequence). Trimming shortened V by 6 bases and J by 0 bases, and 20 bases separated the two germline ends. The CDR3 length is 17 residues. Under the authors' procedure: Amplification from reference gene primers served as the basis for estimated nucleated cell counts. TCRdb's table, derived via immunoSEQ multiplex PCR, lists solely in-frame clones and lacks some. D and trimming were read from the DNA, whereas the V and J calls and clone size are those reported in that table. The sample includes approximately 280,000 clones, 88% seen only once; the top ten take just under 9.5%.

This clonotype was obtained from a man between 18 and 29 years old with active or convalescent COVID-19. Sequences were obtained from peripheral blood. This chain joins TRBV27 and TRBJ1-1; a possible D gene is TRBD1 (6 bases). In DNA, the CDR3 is TGTGCCAGCAGCCACGGGGGGGCGCGGCGTATGAACACTGAAGCTTTCTTT. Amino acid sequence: CASSHGGARRMNTEAFF.